This TCR beta chain was retrieved from a study of cytomegalovirus exposure and HLA in healthy donors. Across the whole study: The approximately 120 validation repertoires used the same platform as the roughly 620 first-cohort repertoires, a later analysis reported. Study-level points and caveats: There were under 200 TCR beta chains listed as cytomegalovirus-associated. Reported performance of the classifier showed diagnosis of cytomegalovirus status with high specificity and sensitivity.

Some clones are missing from TCRdb's copy, which holds only in-frame ones; the method was immunoSEQ multiplex PCR. The sample holds about 130,000 clones, 89% seen once. Remarks on this clone: Its antigen is still unknown.

CDR3 size: 15 residues. The V gene end was trimmed by 1 base and the J gene end by 6 bases; junction bases not matched to a gene: 6. Germline V gene sequence: CDR1 SGHAT, CDR2 FQNNGV. The clonotype comes from a woman under 30 in good health and CMV-seropositive. Sample: PBMCs. The J gene is TRBJ2-3, the V gene TRBV11-2; 8 positions agree with TRBD2. The CDR3 DNA is TGTGCCAGCAGCTTAGCAGGCGGGGGGCCGGATACGCAGTATTTT. This translates into CASSLAGGGPDTQYF.